This T cell receptor (beta chain) was captured by sequencing in a study of cytomegalovirus exposure and HLA in healthy donors. The PCR made use of 60 Vbeta and 13 Jbeta primers. Here immunoSEQ multiplex PCR was the method, and the copy in TCRdb shows in-frame clones only, minus some. This table holds 14,000 or so clones, under 70% found once. The V end lost 3 bases, the J end lost 7 bases, and 12 bases lay between the germline ends. CDR3 length: 12 residues. From germline, CDR1 is SQVTM and CDR2 ANQGSEA. This TCR derives from a woman aged 45-60 years in good health and CMV-seropositive. This chain connects TRBV29-1 to TRBJ2-5; no definite D call. Material: PBMCs. The CDR3 sequence is CSVDPGLGTQYF. The CDR3 nucleotides are TGCAGCGTTGACCCCGGGTTAGGGACCCAGTACTTC.